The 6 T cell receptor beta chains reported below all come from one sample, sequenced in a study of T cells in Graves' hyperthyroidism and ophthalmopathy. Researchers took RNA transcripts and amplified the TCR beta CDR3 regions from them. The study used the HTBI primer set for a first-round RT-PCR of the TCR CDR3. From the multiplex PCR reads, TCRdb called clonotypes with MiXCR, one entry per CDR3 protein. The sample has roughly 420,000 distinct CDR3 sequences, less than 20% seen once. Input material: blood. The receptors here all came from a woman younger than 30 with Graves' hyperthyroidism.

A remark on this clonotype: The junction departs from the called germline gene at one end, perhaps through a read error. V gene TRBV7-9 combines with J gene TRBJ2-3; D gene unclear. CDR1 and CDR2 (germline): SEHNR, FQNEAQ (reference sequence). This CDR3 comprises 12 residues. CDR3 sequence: CASGLRTDTQYF. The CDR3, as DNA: TGTGCCAGCGGCTTAAGGACAGATACGCAGTATTTT.

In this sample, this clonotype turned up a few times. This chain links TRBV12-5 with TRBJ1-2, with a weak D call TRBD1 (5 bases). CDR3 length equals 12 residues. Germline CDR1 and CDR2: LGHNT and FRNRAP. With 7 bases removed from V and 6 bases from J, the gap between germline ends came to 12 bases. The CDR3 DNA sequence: TGTGCTAGTGCCCCTGGGGGTAATGGCTACACCTTC. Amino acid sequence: CASAPGGNGYTF.

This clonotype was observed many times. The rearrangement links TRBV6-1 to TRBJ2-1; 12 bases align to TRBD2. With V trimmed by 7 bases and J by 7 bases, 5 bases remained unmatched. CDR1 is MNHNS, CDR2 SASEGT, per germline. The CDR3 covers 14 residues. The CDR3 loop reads CASTTSGGWNEQFF. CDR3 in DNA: TGTGCCAGCACTACTAGCGGGGGGTGGAATGAGCAGTTCTTC.

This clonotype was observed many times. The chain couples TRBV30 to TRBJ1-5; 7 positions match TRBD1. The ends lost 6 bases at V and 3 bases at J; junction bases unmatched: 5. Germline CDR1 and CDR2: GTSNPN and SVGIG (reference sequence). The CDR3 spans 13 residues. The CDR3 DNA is TGTGCCTGTGGGACAGCGTTCAATCAGCCCCAGCATTTT. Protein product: CACGTAFNQPQHF.

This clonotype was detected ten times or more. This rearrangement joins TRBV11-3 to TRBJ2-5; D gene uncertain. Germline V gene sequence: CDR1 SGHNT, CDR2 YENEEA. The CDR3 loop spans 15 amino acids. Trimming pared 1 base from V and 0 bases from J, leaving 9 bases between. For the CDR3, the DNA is TGTGCCAGCAGCTTAGGACGGCTCAACCAAGAGACCCAGTACTTC. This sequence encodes CASSLGRLNQETQYF.

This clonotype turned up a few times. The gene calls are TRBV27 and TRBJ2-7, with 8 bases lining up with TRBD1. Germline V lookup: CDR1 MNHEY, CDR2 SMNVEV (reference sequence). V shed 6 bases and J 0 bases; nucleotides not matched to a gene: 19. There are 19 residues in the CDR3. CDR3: CASSRQTGTGFYLSYEQYF. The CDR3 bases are TGTGCCAGCAGCCGGCAAACCGGGACAGGATTCTACCTCTCCTACGAGCAGTACTTC.